These 16 T cell receptor beta chains came from one sample sequenced in a study of blood T cell repertoires in COVID-19. Produced via immunoSEQ multiplex PCR; TCRdb's table is partial and in-frame only. This sample has 260,000 or so clones, with around four fifths found just once. Specimen: PBMCs or T cells enriched from blood (not recorded which). The receptors were sampled from a woman in her thirties or forties who had been exposed to COVID-19.

This chain joins TRBV18 and TRBJ2-1; the D gene is possibly TRBD2 (6 bases). The germline V and J ends were trimmed by 3 bases and 4 bases, with 16 bases remaining between them. Germline V lookup: CDR1 KGHSH, CDR2 LQKENI. The CDR3 spans 16 residues. For the CDR3, the DNA is TGTGCCAGCTCACCCTTGGGATCTGGGGGGTACAATGAGCAGTTCTTC. Protein: CASSPLGSGGYNEQFF.

The chain recombines TRBV2 with TRBJ1-6; 9 bases are a match to TRBD1. The ends lost 6 bases at V and 6 bases at J; junction bases unmatched: 6. From germline, CDR1 is SNHLY and CDR2 FYNNEI. CDR3 length equals 15 residues. The CDR3 protein is CASSVQGARNSPLHF. DNA for the CDR3: TGTGCCAGCAGCGTACAGGGGGCTCGTAATTCACCCCTCCACTTT.

This clone was recorded once. The rearrangement uses TRBV9 and TRBJ2-6; no clear D. Trimming pared 3 bases from V and 0 bases from J, leaving 7 bases between. The CDR3 is made up of 15 amino acids. CDR1 SGDLS and CDR2 YYNGEE come from the germline V gene. CDR3 nucleotides: TGTGCCAGCAGCGCCCTCTTCTCTGGGGCCAACGTCCTGACTTTC. It specifies CASSALFSGANVLTF. The complete variable domain, with remaining parts taken from reference TRBV9 and TRBJ2-6, reads DSGVTQTPKHLITATGQRVTLRCSPRSGDLSVYWYQQSLDQGLQFLIQYYNGEERAKGNILERFSAQQFPDLHSELNLSSLELGDSALYFCASSALFSGANVLTFGAGSRLTVL.

The CDR3 sequence: CASSFSGDSSSSPLHF. CDR3 nucleotides: TGCGCCAGCAGCTTCTCGGGGGACAGTTCGAGTTCACCCCTCCACTTT. The chain employs TRBV5-1 and TRBJ1-6, with 7 positions matching TRBD1. CDR3 size: 16 residues. The V gene end was trimmed by 2 bases and the J gene end by 9 bases; junction bases not matched to a gene: 11. CDR1 and CDR2 (germline): SGHRS, YFSETQ.

The chain couples TRBV5-8 to TRBJ2-7; 7 bases are shared with TRBD1. Trimming at V came to 0 bases and at J to 0 bases, leaving 3 bases not matched to a gene. The germline gives CDR1 SGHTS, CDR2 YDEGEE. The CDR3 spans 15 residues. DNA of the CDR3: TGTGCCAGCAGCTTGGGGGGACAGCCCTCCTACGAGCAGTACTTC. It codes for CASSLGGQPSYEQYF.

This sequence joins TRBV7-8 and TRBJ2-6, with TRBD1 as a possible D gene (7 bases). CDR3 size: 16 residues. The V and J ends lost 3 bases and 1 base respectively, with 10 bases between them. Germline values: CDR1 SGHVS, CDR2 FQNEAQ. The CDR3 sequence: CASSLEGQSGANVLTF. CDR3 nucleotide sequence: TGTGCCAGCAGCTTGGAGGGACAGTCTGGGGCCAACGTCCTGACTTTC.

This chain joins TRBV19 and TRBJ2-2; the match to TRBD1 covers 7 bases. Germline V gene data show CDR1 as LNHDA and CDR2 as SQIVND (reference sequence). Trimming took 4 bases from V and 9 from J; bases not matched to a gene: 8. The CDR3 runs 14 residues. CDR3 amino acids: CASSSRQGDRELFF. DNA of the CDR3: TGTGCCAGTAGTAGTCGCCAGGGGGATAGGGAGCTGTTTTTT. Based on the CDR3 plus reference TRBV19 and TRBJ2-2, the full variable domain is DGGITQSPKYLFRKEGQNVTLSCEQNLNHDAMYWYRQDPGQGLRLIYYSQIVNDFQKGDIAEGYSVSREKKESFPLTVTSAQKNPTAFYLCASSSRQGDRELFFGEGSRLTVL.

This clone was picked up a small number of times. V gene TRBV19 combines with J gene TRBJ2-2; D perhaps matches TRBD2 (6 bases). The CDR3 sequence is 15 residues long. The V and J ends lost 4 bases and 3 bases respectively, with 12 bases between them. Per the germline V gene, CDR1 is LNHDA and CDR2 is SQIVND (reference sequence). This CDR3 reads CASSNWRGDTGELFF. Here the CDR3 DNA reads TGTGCCAGTAGTAATTGGAGGGGAGACACCGGGGAGCTGTTTTTT.

This clone was seen more than once but under ten times. DNA of the CDR3: TGCGCCAGCAGTCACGTCCCAGGGGGAGATGTCCACGAGCAGTACTTC. Translating gives CASSHVPGGDVHEQYF. The V and J genes are TRBV23-1 and TRBJ2-7; 7 bases fit TRBD1. TRBV23-1 is flagged as an ORF with uncertain function. V was clipped by 3 bases and J by 5 bases; unmatched bases: 13. The CDR3 is made up of 16 amino acids.

The rearrangement uses TRBV29-1 and TRBJ2-5, with 9 bases matching TRBD2. Germline V gene data show CDR1 as SQVTM and CDR2 as ANQGSEA. Unmatched junction bases numbered 3, after V lost 3 bases and J lost 1 base. The CDR3 extends over 14 amino acids. Here the CDR3 reads CSVEPAGGQETQYF. CDR3 bases: TGCAGCGTTGAGCCAGCGGGGGGCCAAGAGACCCAGTACTTC.

The V call is TRBV7-9, the J call TRBJ1-1; D is perhaps TRBD1 (5 bases). V shed 4 bases and J shed 10 bases, with 16 bases lying between them. This CDR3 region has 13 residues. CDR1 and CDR2 (germline): SEHNR, FQNEAQ (reference sequence). CDR3: CASSSGAGGGAFF. The CDR3 region has the DNA TGTGCCAGCAGCTCGGGTGCTGGGGGGGGAGCTTTCTTT.

This sequence joins TRBV19 and TRBJ2-1; D might be TRBD2 (5 bases). This CDR3 has 15 residues. Germline CDR1 is LNHDA and CDR2 is SQIVND (reference sequence). Trimming took 0 bases from V and 11 from J, leaving 17 bases between them. CDR3 nucleotide sequence: TGTGCCAGTAGTATAGATATGGGGTCCGGGGAGAAGCAGTTCTTC. Translated, it gives CASSIDMGSGEKQFF.

This chain uses TRBV11-2 with TRBJ2-2; 8 bases are a match to TRBD2. With 3 bases clipped from V and 1 base from J, the junction kept 1 base outside the gene matches. CDR1 and CDR2 from the germline V gene are SGHAT and FQNNGV. The CDR3 runs 15 residues. The CDR3 loop reads CASSFTSGNTGELFF. The CDR3 coding sequence is TGTGCCAGCAGCTTCACTAGCGGGAACACCGGGGAGCTGTTTTTT.

The chain employs TRBV3-1 (or the pseudogene TRBV3-2) and TRBJ1-3, with 9 bases lining up with TRBD1. From germline, CDR1 is LGHDT and CDR2 YNNKEL (reference sequence). Trimming cost V 4 bases and J 2 bases; bases outside gene matches: 3. This CDR3 comprises 15 residues. CDR3 coding DNA: TGTGCCAGCAGCCTACAGGGGGCAGCTGGAAACACCATATATTTT. Its protein is CASSLQGAAGNTIYF.

This sequence joins TRBV3-1 (or the pseudogene TRBV3-2) and TRBJ1-2; 8 bases map to TRBD1. The length of the CDR3 is 11 residues. V shed 4 bases and J 13 bases; nucleotides not matched to a gene: 5. Germline-derived CDR1 and CDR2 are LGHDT and YNNKEL (reference sequence). The CDR3 DNA sequence: TGTGCCAGCAGCCCCGGGACAGGCCGCACCTTC. Its translation is CASSPGTGRTF.

In regard to this clone: The same CDR3 is also encoded by other DNA sequences in this sample. This chain connects TRBV9 to TRBJ1-5; 7 bases line up with TRBD1. Germline CDR1 reads SGDLS; CDR2 reads YYNGEE. The CDR3 runs to 14 residues. The junction had 3 bases not matched to a gene; V was cut back by 0 bases and J by 6 bases. The CDR3 sequence: CASSVGQGGQPQHF. The CDR3 DNA reads TGTGCCAGCAGCGTAGGACAGGGCGGTCAGCCCCAGCATTTT.